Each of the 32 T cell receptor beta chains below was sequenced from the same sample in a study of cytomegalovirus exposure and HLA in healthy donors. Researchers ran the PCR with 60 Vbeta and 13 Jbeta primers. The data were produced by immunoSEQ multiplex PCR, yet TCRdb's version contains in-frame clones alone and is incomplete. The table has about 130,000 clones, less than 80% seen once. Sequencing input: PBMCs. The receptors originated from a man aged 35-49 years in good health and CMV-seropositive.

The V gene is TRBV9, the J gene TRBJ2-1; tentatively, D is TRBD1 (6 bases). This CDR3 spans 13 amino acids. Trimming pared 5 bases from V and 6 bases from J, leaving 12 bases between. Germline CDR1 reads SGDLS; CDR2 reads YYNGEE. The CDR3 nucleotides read TGTGCCAGCAGAATAACAGGGTCCAATGAGCAGTTCTTC. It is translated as CASRITGSNEQFF.

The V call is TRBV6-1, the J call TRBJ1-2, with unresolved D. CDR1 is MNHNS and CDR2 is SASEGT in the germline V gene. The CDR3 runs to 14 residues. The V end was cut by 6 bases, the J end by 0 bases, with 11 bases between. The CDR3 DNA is TGTGCCAGCAGCCCCACGGAGGCTAACTATGGCTACACCTTC. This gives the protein CASSPTEANYGYTF.

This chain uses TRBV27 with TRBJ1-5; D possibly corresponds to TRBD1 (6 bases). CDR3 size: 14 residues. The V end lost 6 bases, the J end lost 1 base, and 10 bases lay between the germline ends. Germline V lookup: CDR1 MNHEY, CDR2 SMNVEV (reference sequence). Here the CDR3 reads CASRQGWSNQPQHF. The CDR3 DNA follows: TGTGCCAGCAGACAGGGTTGGAGCAATCAGCCCCAGCATTTT.

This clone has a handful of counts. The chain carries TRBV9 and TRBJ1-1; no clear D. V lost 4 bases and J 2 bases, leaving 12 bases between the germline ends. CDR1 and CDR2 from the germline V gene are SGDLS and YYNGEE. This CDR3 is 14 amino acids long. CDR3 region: CASSPGEPNTEAFF. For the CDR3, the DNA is TGTGCCAGCAGCCCCGGAGAACCAAACACTGAAGCTTTCTTT.

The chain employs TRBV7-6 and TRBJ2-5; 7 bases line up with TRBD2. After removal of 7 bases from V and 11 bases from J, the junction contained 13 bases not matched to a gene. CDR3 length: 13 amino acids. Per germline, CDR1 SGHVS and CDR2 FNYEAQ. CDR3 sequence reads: CASIGAGIGEQYF. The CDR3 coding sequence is TGTGCCAGCATCGGAGCGGGAATCGGGGAGCAGTACTTC.

The CDR3, as DNA: TGTGCCAGCATAGCGGGAGGGGGAGATACGCAGTATTTT. It encodes CASIAGGGDTQYF. The chain couples TRBV6-1 to TRBJ2-3; TRBD2 aligns across 11 bases. The V and J ends lost 7 bases and 5 bases, in that order; junction bases with no gene match: 2. The CDR3 covers 13 residues. Germline CDR1 reads MNHNS; CDR2 reads SASEGT.

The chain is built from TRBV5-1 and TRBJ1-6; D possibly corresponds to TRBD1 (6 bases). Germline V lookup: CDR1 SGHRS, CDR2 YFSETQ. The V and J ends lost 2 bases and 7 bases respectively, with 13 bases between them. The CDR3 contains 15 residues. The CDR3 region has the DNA TGCGCCAGCAGCTTAGCGGGGCAGGGGAATTCACCCCTCCACTTT. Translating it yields CASSLAGQGNSPLHF.

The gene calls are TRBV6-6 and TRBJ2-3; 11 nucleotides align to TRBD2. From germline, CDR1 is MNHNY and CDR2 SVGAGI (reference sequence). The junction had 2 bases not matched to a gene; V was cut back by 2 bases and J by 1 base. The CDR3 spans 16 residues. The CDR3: CASSYGTSGGTDTQYF. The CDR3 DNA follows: TGTGCCAGCAGTTACGGGACTAGCGGAGGCACAGATACGCAGTATTTT.

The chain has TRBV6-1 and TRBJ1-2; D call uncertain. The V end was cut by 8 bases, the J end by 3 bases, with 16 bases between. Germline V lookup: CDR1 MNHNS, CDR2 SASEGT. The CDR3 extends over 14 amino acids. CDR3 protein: CASGLGRVYYGYTF. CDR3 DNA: TGTGCCAGCGGCTTGGGGAGGGTGTACTATGGCTACACCTTC.

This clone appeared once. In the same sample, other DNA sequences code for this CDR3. CDR3 sequence (DNA): TGTGCCAGCAGCTTATTAGCGGGGACCTACGAGCAGTACTTC. Protein: CASSLLAGTYEQYF. This chain uses TRBV7-2 with TRBJ2-7, with TRBD2 matching over 8 bases. With 2 bases clipped from V and 2 bases from J, the junction kept 2 bases outside the gene matches. The CDR3 has 14 residues. Germline values: CDR1 SGHTA, CDR2 FQGNSA.

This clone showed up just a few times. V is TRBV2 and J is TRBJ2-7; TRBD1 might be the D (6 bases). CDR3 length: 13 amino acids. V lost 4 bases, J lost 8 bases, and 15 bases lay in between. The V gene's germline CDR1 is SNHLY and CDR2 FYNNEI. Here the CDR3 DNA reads TGTGCCAGCAGTGGGGCACAGGGTTTGAAGCAGTACTTC. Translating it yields CASSGAQGLKQYF.

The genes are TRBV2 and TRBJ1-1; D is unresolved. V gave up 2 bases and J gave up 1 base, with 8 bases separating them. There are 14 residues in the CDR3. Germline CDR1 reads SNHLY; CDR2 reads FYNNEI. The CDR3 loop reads CASSEQRQNTEAFF. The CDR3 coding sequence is TGTGCCAGCAGTGAACAACGACAGAACACTGAAGCTTTCTTT.

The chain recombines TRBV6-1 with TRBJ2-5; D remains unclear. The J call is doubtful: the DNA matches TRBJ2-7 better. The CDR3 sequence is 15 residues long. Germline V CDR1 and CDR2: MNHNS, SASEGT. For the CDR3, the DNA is TGTGCCAGCAGTCAAAGGTACGAGGCCTCCTACGAGCAGTACTTC. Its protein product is CASSQRYEASYEQYF.

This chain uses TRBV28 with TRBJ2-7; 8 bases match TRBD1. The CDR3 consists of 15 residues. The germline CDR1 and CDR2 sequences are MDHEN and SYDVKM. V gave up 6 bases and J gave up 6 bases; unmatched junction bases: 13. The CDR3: CASRPAPGGIFEQYF. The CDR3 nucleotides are TGTGCCAGCAGACCGGCCCCAGGGGGCATCTTCGAGCAGTACTTC.

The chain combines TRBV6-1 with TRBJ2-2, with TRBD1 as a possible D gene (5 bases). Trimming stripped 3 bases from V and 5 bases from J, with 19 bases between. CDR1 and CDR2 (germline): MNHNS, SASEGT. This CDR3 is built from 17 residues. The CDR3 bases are TGTGCCAGCAGTGACGGGTGGGCAGGGTTAAGAACCGGGGAGCTGTTTTTT. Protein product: CASSDGWAGLRTGELFF.

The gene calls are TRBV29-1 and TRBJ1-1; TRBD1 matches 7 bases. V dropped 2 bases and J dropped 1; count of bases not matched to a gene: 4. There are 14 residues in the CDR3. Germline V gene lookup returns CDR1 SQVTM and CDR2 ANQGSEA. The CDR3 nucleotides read TGCAGCGTTGAAAAGGGGGCTGGGAACACTGAAGCTTTCTTT. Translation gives CSVEKGAGNTEAFF.

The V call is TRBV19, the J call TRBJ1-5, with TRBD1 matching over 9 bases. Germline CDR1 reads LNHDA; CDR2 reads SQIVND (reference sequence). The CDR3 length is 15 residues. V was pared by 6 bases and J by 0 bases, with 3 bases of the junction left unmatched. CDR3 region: CASSTTGGSNQPQHF. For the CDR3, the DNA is TGTGCCAGTAGCACGACAGGGGGTAGCAATCAGCCCCAGCATTTT.

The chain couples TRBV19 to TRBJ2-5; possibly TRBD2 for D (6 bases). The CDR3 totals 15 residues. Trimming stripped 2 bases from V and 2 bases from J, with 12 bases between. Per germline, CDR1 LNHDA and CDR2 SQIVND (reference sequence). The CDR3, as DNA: TGTGCCAGTAGTATAAATCAGGCGGGGCAAGAGACCCAGTACTTC. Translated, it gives CASSINQAGQETQYF.

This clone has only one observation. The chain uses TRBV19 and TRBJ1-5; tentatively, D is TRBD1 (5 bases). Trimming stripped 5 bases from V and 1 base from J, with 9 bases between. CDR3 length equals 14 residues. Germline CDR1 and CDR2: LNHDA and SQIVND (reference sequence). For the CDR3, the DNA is TGTGCCAGTAGTCCGACAGTCAGCAATCAGCCCCAGCATTTT. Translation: CASSPTVSNQPQHF.

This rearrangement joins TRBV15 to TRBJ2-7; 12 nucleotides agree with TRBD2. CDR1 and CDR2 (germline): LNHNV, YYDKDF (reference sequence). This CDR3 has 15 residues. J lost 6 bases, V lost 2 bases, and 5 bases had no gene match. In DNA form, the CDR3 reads TGTGCCACCAGCAGAAGGACTAGCGGGACGGTCGAGCAGTACTTC. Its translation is CATSRRTSGTVEQYF.

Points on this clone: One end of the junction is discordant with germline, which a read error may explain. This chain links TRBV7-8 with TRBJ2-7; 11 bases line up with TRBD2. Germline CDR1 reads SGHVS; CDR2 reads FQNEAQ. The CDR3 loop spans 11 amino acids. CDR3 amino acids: CASSLTSGRSF. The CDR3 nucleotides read TGTGCCAGCAGCTTAACTAGCGGGAGAAGCTTC.

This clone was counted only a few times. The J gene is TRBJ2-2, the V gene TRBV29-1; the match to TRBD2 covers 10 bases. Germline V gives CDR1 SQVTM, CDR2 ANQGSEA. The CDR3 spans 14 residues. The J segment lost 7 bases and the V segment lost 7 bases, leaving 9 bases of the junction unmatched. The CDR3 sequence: CSAGTSGIFGELFF. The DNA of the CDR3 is TGCAGCGCTGGTACTAGCGGGATTTTCGGGGAGCTGTTTTTT.

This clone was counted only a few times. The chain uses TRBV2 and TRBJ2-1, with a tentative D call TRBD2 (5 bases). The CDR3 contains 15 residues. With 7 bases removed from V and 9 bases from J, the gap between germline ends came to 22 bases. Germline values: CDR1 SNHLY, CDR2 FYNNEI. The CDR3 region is CASKIVGSLSAEQFF. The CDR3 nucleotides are TGTGCCAGCAAAATTGTGGGGAGCCTCTCTGCTGAGCAGTTCTTC.

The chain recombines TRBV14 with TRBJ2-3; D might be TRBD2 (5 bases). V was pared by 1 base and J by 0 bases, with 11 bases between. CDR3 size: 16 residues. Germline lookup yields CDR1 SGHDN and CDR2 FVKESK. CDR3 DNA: TGTGCCAGCAGCCAAGGAAGCGGCAGTAGCACAGATACGCAGTATTTT. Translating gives CASSQGSGSSTDTQYF.

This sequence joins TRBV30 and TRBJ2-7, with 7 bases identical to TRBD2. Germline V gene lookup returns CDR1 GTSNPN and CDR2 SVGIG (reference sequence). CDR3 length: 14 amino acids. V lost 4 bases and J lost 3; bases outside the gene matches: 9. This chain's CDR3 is CAWNGWEGLYEQYF. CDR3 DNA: TGTGCCTGGAACGGGTGGGAGGGGCTCTACGAGCAGTACTTC.

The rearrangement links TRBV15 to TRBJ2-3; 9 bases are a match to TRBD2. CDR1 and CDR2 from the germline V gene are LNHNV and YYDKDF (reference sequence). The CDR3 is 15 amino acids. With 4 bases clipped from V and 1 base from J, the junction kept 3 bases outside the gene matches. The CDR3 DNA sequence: TGTGCCACCAGCATTCGGACTAGCGGCACAGATACGCAGTATTTT. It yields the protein CATSIRTSGTDTQYF.

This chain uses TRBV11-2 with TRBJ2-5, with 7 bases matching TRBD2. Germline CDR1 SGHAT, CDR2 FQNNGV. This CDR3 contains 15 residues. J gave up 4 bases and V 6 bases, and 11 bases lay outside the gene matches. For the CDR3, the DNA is TGTGCCAGCAGGACCAATGGACTAGTAGCAGAGACCCAGTACTTC. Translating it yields CASRTNGLVAETQYF.

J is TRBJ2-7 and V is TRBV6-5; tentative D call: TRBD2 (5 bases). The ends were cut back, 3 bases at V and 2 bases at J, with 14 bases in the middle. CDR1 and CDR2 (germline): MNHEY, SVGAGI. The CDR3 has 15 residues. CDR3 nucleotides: TGTGCCAGCAGTTATCAAGCGGCTGTAACCTACGAGCAGTACTTC. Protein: CASSYQAAVTYEQYF.

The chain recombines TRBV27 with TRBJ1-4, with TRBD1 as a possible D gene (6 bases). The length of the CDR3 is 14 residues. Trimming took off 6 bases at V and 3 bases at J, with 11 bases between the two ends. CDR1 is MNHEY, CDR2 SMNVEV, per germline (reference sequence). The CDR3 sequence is CASSVQGSNEKLFF. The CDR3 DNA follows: TGTGCCAGCAGCGTACAGGGTTCTAATGAAAAACTGTTTTTT. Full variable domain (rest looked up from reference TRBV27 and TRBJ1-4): EAQVTQNPRYLITVTGKKLTVTCSQNMNHEYMSWYRQDPGLGLRQIYYSMNVEVTDKGDVPEGYKVSRKEKRNFPLILESPSPNQTSLYFCASSVQGSNEKLFFGSGTQLSVL.

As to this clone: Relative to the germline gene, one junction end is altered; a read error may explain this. CDR3 in amino acids: CSSSLDRVDPTF. The CDR3 bases are TGTTCCAGCAGCTTAGACAGGGTGGATCCCACCTTC. This chain links TRBV7-9 with TRBJ1-2; 7 bases are a match to TRBD1. The CDR3 is 12 amino acids. Germline assignment: CDR1 SEHNR and CDR2 FQNEAQ (reference sequence). Full variable domain (rest looked up from reference TRBV7-9 and TRBJ1-2): DTGVSQNPRHKITKRGQNVTFRCDPISEHNRLYWYRQTLGQGPEFLTYFQNEAQLEKSRLLSDRFSAERPKGSFSTLEIQRTEQGDSAMYLCSSSLDRVDPTFGSGTRLTVV.

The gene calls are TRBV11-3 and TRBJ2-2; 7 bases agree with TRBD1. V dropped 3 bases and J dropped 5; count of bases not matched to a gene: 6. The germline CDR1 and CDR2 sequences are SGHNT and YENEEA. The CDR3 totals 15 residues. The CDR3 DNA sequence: TGTGCCAGCAGCTTTCGCGCCAGGGGGACCGGGGAGCTGTTTTTT. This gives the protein CASSFRARGTGELFF.

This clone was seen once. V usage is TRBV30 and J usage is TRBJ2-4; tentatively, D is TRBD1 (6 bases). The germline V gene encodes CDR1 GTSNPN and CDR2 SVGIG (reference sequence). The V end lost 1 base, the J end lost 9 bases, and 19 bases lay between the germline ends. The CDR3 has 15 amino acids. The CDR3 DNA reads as TGTGCCTGGAGTGGAGGGGGATGGGTCGAAAGCATTCAGTACTTC. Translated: CAWSGGGWVESIQYF.